This T cell receptor beta chain was recovered during a study of T cell responses to AZD1222 COVID-19 vaccine. Between the trimmed V and J ends, which lost 5 bases and 7 bases, there was a span of 20 bases. This CDR3 has 15 amino acids. Germline assignment: CDR1 SGHAT and CDR2 FQNNGV. TCRdb keeps only in-frame clones here, not all; method: immunoSEQ multiplex PCR. The data show about 160,000 clones, about 91% seen once. This sequence joins TRBV11-2 and TRBJ1-2; D remains ambiguous. The source was peripheral blood, collected 28 days after the second AZD1222 dose. This TCR derives from an adult who received the AZD1222 COVID-19 vaccine. The CDR3 loop reads CASSPSPRRALGYTF. DNA of the CDR3: TGTGCCAGCAGCCCGTCCCCTAGGAGGGCCCTTGGCTACACCTTC. The whole variable domain, remainder taken from reference TRBV11-2 and TRBJ1-2, is EAGVAQSPRYKIIEKRQSVAFWCNPISGHATLYWYQQILGQGPKLLIQFQNNGVVDDSQLPKDRFSAERLKGVDSTLKIQPAKLEDSAVYLCASSPSPRRALGYTFGSGTRLTVV.